This TCR beta chain was identified during a study of cytomegalovirus exposure and HLA in healthy donors. General study points: When analyzed later, a missense DCLRE1C variant was found to be linked to TCR beta V- and J-gene trimming. Later on, analysis showed that most CMV-associated TCR beta chains appeared to be HLA-restricted.

Remarks on this clone: Its antigen remains unknown.

Among the donors, all were healthy bone marrow donors. The PCR made use of 60 Vbeta and 13 Jbeta primers. Generated by immunoSEQ multiplex PCR, the TCRdb table keeps only in-frame clones and is missing some. The sample holds 60,000 to 85,000 clones, just under 75% seen once. Trimming cost V 1 base and J 8 bases, with 14 bases left between them. Germline loops: CDR1 SEHNR, CDR2 FQNEAQ (reference sequence). The CDR3 loop spans 14 amino acids. The sequence derives from a human donor in good health. The chain combines TRBV7-9 with TRBJ1-2; no firm D call. Material: PBMCs. The CDR3 protein is CASSLGDPQAGYTF. CDR3 sequence (DNA): TGTGCCAGCAGCTTAGGTGACCCTCAGGCAGGCTACACCTTC.